This TCR beta chain was found in a study of stem cell transplantation in POMP-related autoinflammatory disease. About the study: After transplant, neutrophils and platelets showed 100% graft donor chimerism through one year. Study findings and constraints: In patients with PRAID, every analyzed T-cell subset tended to show lower diversity and higher clonality. Fewer unique TRB V-J gene pairings were identified in patients with PRAID.

Prominent immunodeficiency with autoinflammation defined PRAID. Only in-frame clones appear in the TCRdb table, and some are missing; sequencing was by immunoSEQ multiplex PCR. The data hold around 2,200 clones, with around 87% observed a single time. This clone was observed a handful of times. Its antigen is unknown. Trimming removed 9 bases from V and 3 bases from J; junction bases left unmatched: 15. The CDR3 extends over 16 amino acids. Germline CDR1 is SGHDN and CDR2 is FVKESK. The chain combines TRBV14 with TRBJ2-3, with 7 nucleotides matching TRBD1. The TCR originated in a human patient with POMP-related autoinflammation and immune dysregulation (PRAID). Some T cells may trace back to the graft donor. The sample here was Tregs from PBMCs, taken after stem cell transplantation. Here the CDR3 reads CARSRDRQEETDTQYF. The CDR3 bases are TGTGCCAGGTCACGGGACAGACAAGAGGAGACAGATACGCAGTATTTT.